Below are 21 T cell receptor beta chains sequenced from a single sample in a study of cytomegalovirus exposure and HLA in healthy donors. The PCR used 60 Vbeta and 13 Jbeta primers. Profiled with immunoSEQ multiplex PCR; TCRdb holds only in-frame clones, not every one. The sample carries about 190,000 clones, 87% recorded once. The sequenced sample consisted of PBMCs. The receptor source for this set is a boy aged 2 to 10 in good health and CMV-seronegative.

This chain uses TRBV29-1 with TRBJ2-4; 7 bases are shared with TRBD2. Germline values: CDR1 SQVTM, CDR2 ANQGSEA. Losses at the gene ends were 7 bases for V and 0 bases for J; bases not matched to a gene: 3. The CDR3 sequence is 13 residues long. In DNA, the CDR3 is TGCAGCGCGGGGGGACTAGCCAAAAACATTCAGTACTTC. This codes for CSAGGLAKNIQYF.

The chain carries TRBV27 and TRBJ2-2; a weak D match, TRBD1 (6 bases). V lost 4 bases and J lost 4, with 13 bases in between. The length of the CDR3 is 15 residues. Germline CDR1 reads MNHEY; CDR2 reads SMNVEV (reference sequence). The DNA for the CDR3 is TGTGCCAGCAGTTACGATACAGGGCCCACCGGGGAGCTGTTTTTT. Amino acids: CASSYDTGPTGELFF.

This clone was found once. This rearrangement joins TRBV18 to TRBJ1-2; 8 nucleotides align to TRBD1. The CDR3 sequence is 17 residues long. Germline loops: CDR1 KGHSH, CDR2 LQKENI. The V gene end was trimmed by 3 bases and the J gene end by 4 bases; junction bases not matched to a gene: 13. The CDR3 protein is CASSPGRFQGAGYGYTF. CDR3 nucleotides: TGTGCCAGCTCACCCGGCAGGTTCCAGGGGGCGGGCTATGGCTACACCTTC.

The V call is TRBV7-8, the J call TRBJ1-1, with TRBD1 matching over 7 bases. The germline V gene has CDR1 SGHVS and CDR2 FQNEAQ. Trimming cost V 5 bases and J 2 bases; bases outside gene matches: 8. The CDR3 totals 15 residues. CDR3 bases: TGTGCCAGCAGCACCAGACAGGGAATCAACACTGAAGCTTTCTTT. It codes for CASSTRQGINTEAFF. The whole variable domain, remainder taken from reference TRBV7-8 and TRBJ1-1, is GAGVSQSPRYKVAKRGQDVALRCDPISGHVSLFWYQQALGQGPEFLTYFQNEAQLDKSGLPSDRFFAERPEGSVSTLKIQRTQQEDSAVYLCASSTRQGINTEAFFGQGTRLTVV.

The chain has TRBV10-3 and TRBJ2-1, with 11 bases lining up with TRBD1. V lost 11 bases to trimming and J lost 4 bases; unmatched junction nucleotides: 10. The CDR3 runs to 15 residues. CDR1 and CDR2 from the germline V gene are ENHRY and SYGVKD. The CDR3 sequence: CAATSGTGGYNEQFF. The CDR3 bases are TGTGCCGCCACCTCGGGGACAGGGGGGTACAATGAGCAGTTCTTC.

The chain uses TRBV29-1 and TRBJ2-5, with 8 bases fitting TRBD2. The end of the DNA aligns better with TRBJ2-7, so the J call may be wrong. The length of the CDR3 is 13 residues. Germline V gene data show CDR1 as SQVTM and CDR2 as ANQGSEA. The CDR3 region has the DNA TGCAGCGCGGGCGGGGGGCGAATCTACGAGCAGTACTTC. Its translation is CSAGGGRIYEQYF.

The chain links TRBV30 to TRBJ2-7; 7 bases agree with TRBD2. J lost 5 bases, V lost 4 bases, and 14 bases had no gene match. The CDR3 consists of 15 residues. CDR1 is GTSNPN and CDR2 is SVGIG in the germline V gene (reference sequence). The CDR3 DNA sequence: TGTGCCTGGAACCTTGGGGACTACCTTACGGACGAGCAGTACTTC. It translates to CAWNLGDYLTDEQYF.

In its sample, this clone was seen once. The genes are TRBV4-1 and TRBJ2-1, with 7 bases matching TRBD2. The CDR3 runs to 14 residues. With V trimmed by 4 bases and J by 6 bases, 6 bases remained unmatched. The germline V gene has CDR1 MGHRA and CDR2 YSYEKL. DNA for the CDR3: TGCGCCAGCAGCCCCGGACTAGTAGCCAATGAGCAGTTCTTC. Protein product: CASSPGLVANEQFF.

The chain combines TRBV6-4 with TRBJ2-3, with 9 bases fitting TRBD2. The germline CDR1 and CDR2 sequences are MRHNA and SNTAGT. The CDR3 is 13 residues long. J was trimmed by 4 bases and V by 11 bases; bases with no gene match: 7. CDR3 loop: CALVQRGADTQYF. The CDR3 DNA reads TGTGCCCTCGTCCAGCGGGGGGCAGATACGCAGTATTTT.

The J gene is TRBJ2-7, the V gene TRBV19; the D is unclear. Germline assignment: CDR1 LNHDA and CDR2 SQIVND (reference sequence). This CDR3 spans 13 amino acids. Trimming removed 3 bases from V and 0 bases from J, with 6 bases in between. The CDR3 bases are TGTGCCAGTAGTATCTACGCCTCCTACGAGCAGTACTTC. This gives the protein CASSIYASYEQYF.

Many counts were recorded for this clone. DNA for the CDR3: TGTGCCAGCAGTGCGTCCGGGACAGGGTCCGAGCAGTACTTC. Encoded protein: CASSASGTGSEQYF. V is TRBV6-1 and J is TRBJ2-7; 9 nucleotides align to TRBD1. This CDR3 comprises 14 residues. The junction had 7 bases not matched to a gene; V was cut back by 4 bases and J by 6 bases. Looked up from germline, CDR1 is MNHNS and CDR2 is SASEGT.

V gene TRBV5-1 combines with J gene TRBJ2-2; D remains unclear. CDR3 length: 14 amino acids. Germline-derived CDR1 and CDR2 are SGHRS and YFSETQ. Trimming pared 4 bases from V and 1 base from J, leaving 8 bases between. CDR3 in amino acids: CASSIRQNTGELFF. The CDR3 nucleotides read TGCGCCAGCAGCATCAGACAGAACACCGGGGAGCTGTTTTTT.

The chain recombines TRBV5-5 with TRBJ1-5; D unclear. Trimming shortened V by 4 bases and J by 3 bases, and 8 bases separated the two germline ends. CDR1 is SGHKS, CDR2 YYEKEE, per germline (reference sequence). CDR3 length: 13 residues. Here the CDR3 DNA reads TGTGCCAGCAGCCCGGGTTACAATCAGCCCCAGCATTTT. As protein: CASSPGYNQPQHF.

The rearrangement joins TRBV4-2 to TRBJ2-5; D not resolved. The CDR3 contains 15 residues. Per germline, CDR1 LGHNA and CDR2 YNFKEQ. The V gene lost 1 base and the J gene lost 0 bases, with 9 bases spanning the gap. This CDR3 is CASSQAFRYQETQYF. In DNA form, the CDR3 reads TGTGCCAGCAGCCAAGCATTCCGGTACCAAGAGACCCAGTACTTC.

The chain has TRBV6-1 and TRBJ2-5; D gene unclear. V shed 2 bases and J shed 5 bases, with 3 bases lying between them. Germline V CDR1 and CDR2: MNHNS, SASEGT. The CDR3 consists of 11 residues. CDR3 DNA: TGTGCCAGCAGTGAATCGGAGACCCAGTACTTC. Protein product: CASSESETQYF.

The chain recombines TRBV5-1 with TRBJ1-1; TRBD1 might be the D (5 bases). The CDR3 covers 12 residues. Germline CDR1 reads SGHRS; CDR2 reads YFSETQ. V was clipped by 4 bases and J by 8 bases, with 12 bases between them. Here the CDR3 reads CASSPETGEAFF. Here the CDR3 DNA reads TGCGCCAGCAGCCCTGAAACAGGAGAAGCTTTCTTT. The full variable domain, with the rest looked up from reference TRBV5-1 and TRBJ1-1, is KAGVTQTPRYLIKTRGQQVTLSCSPISGHRSVSWYQQTPGQGLQFLFEYFSETQRNKGNFPGRFSGRQFSNSRSEMNVSTLELGDSALYLCASSPETGEAFFGQGTRLTVV.

The CDR3 nucleotides read TGTGCCAGCAGCCCCGTAGCGGGAGTCACCTACGAGCAGTACTTC. Translation gives CASSPVAGVTYEQYF. The chain employs TRBV7-3 and TRBJ2-7; 9 bases are shared with TRBD2. The CDR3 has 15 residues. V dropped 5 bases and J dropped 2; count of bases not matched to a gene: 7. Germline-derived CDR1 and CDR2 are SGHTA and FQGTGA. Complete variable domain (other parts from reference TRBV7-3 and TRBJ2-7): GAGVSQTPSNKVTEKGKYVELRCDPISGHTALYWYRQSLGQGPEFLIYFQGTGAADDSGLPNDRFFAVRPEGSVSTLKIQRTERGDSAVYLCASSPVAGVTYEQYFGPGTRLTVT.

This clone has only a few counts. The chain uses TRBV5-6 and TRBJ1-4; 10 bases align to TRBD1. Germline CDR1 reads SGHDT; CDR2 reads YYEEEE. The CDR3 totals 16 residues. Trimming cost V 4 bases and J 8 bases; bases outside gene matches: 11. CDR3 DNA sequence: TGTGCCAGCAGCACGGGGGACAGGGGTCTGAAAGAAAAACTGTTTTTT. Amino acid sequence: CASSTGDRGLKEKLFF.

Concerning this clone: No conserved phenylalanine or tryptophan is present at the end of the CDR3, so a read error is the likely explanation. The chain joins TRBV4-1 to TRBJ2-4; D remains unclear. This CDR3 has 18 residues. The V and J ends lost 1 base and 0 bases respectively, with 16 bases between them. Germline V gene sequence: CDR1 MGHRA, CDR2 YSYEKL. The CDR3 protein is CASSQGLWGILAKNIQYL. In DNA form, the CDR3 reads TGCGCCAGCAGCCAAGGCCTTTGGGGAATCCTAGCCAAAAACATTCAGTACCTC.

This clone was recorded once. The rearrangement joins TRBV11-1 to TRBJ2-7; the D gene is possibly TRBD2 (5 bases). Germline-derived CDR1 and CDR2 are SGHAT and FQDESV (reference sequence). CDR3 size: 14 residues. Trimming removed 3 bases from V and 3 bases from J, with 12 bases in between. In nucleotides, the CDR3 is TGTGCCAGCAGCTTGACTGGGAGCAACTACGAGCAGTACTTC. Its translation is CASSLTGSNYEQYF.

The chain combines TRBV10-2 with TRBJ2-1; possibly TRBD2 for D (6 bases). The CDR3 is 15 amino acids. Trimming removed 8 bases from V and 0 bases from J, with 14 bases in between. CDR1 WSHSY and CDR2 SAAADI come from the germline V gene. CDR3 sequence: CASRLRGSSYNEQFF. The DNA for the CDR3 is TGCGCCAGCCGCCTTCGGGGGAGCTCCTACAATGAGCAGTTCTTC.